The subject of this entry is one T cell receptor (beta chain). This sample is part of a study of CD8 T cells in Susac syndrome. Random hexamers were used to reverse transcribe an amount of about 0.5 to 1 ug RNA. TCR beta CDR3 was amplified by immunoSEQ covering 54 Vbeta and 13 Jbeta. TCRdb passed the immunoSEQ multiplex PCR reads through MiXCR, listing each CDR3 protein once. The sample includes some 300,000 distinct CDR3 sequences, approximately 89% of them seen just once. The CDR3 has 17 amino acids. Germline V lookup: CDR1 SGHTA, CDR2 FQGTGA. The ends lost 5 bases at V and 4 bases at J; junction bases unmatched: 12. The authors carried out high-throughput sequencing of TCR beta. They applied it to CD8+ and CD4+ T cells obtained from blood. Bulk CD8+ and CD4+ cells came from magnetic negative isolation; CD8+ TEMRA by FACS.

This rearrangement joins TRBV7-3 to TRBJ2-2; TRBD2 matches 8 bases. Material: CD8+ T cells from PBMCs. The TCR was taken from a human donor with multiple sclerosis. For the CDR3, the DNA is TGTGCCAGCAGCCAACTCCTGAGCGGGGGCCTCACCGGGGAGCTGTTTTTT. This translates into CASSQLLSGGLTGELFF.